These 30 T cell receptor beta chains were all obtained from the same sample, sequenced in a study of control samples from healthy donors and cancer patients. The repertoire was sequenced with immunoSEQ multiplex PCR; TCRdb's copy has only in-frame clones and lacks some. Of under 20,000 clones listed, around four fifths are singletons. Sequenced material: PBMCs. The receptor set was obtained from a woman in her sixties or seventies with lung cancer.

This chain connects TRBV19 to TRBJ2-7; TRBD2 aligns across 7 bases. Losses at the gene ends were 1 base for V and 1 base for J; bases not matched to a gene: 4. CDR1 LNHDA and CDR2 SQIVND come from the germline V gene (reference sequence). The CDR3 spans 15 residues. CDR3 sequence: CASSIVGGRSYEQYF. The CDR3 region has the DNA TGTGCCAGTAGTATAGTCGGCGGGAGATCCTACGAGCAGTACTTC.

The chain uses TRBV9 and TRBJ2-7, with 8 bases identical to TRBD1. With 6 bases clipped from V and 2 bases from J, the junction kept 7 bases outside the gene matches. The CDR3 spans 14 residues. Germline V lookup: CDR1 SGDLS, CDR2 YYNGEE. The CDR3 reads CASNSDRAPYEQYF. The DNA for the CDR3 is TGTGCCAGCAACTCGGACAGGGCCCCCTACGAGCAGTACTTC. The entire variable domain, with the rest obtained from reference TRBV9 and TRBJ2-7, is as follows: DSGVTQTPKHLITATGQRVTLRCSPRSGDLSVYWYQQSLDQGLQFLIQYYNGEERAKGNILERFSAQQFPDLHSELNLSSLELGDSALYFCASNSDRAPYEQYFGPGTRLTVT.

The J gene is TRBJ2-3, the V gene TRBV7-8; 14 nucleotides agree with TRBD2. From germline, CDR1 is SGHVS and CDR2 FQNEAQ. V trimming: 0 bases; J trimming: 4 bases; junction bases outside the gene matches: 12. CDR3 length: 20 residues. The CDR3 DNA follows: TGTGCCAGCAGCTTAGCGTCGGGACTAGCGGGAGCCCTCGGGTCAGATACGCAGTATTTT. Translated: CASSLASGLAGALGSDTQYF.

This chain links TRBV3-1 (or the pseudogene TRBV3-2) with TRBJ2-2, with TRBD2 identical over 14 bases. Trimming took 2 bases from V and 2 from J; bases not matched to a gene: 7. The V gene's germline CDR1 is LGHDT and CDR2 YNNKEL (reference sequence). The CDR3 sequence is 19 residues long. The CDR3 loop is CASSQLTSGRAGNTGELFF. CDR3 DNA sequence: TGTGCCAGCAGCCAACTGACTAGCGGGAGGGCGGGAAACACCGGGGAGCTGTTTTTT.

This CDR3 is CASSQAGNSEAFF. CDR3 nucleotide sequence: TGCGCCAGCAGCCAAGCGGGCAATTCTGAAGCTTTCTTT. The chain couples TRBV4-3 to TRBJ1-1; D remains unclear. This CDR3 is built from 13 residues. V lost 1 base and J lost 6, with 9 bases in between. CDR1 LGHNA and CDR2 YSLEER come from the germline V gene.

The chain combines TRBV6-6 with TRBJ1-4; D perhaps matches TRBD1 (5 bases). Germline assignment: CDR1 MNHNY and CDR2 SVGAGI (reference sequence). V was clipped by 3 bases and J by 7 bases, with 15 bases between them. The CDR3 is 15 residues long. CDR3 nucleotide sequence: TGTGCCAGCAGTTATCCCGGGACGGGGGGTGAAAAACTGTTTTTT. Amino acid sequence: CASSYPGTGGEKLFF.

The chain uses TRBV5-8 and TRBJ1-1, with D unresolved. The CDR3 has 16 amino acids. Germline CDR1 reads SGHTS; CDR2 reads YDEGEE. Trimming removed 3 bases at V and 10 bases at J, with 25 bases between. Here the CDR3 DNA reads TGTGCCAGCAGCTACCACAGCGTCACGAAGTTCGGAACAGCTTTCTTT. Protein sequence: CASSYHSVTKFGTAFF.

This chain joins TRBV11-2 and TRBJ2-1; 9 positions match TRBD2. The length of the CDR3 is 18 residues. V lost 2 bases and J lost 5; bases outside the gene matches: 13. Germline V gene lookup returns CDR1 SGHAT and CDR2 FQNNGV. The CDR3 nucleotides read TGTGCCAGCAGCTTATCCCAGCTAGCGGGAATCGCAGACAATGAGCAGTTCTTC. Translation: CASSLSQLAGIADNEQFF.

The table lists this clone with a count of one. The gene calls are TRBV29-1 and TRBJ1-1; D not certain. Germline CDR1 is SQVTM and CDR2 is ANQGSEA. With 4 bases removed from V and 0 bases from J, the gap between germline ends came to 9 bases. CDR3 length: 13 amino acids. Here the CDR3 reads CSVVSHMNTEAFF. The CDR3 nucleotides read TGCAGCGTTGTGAGTCACATGAACACTGAAGCTTTCTTT. The variable domain in full, with the rest retrieved from reference TRBV29-1 and TRBJ1-1, is SAVISQKPSRDICQRGTSLTIQCQVDSQVTMMFWYRQQPGQSLTLIATANQGSEATYESGFVIDKFPISRPNLTFSTLTVSNMSPEDSSIYLCSVVSHMNTEAFFGQGTRLTVV.

The rearrangement joins TRBV6-2 or TRBV6-3 to TRBJ2-5; TRBD1 aligns across 8 bases. J lost 0 bases, V lost 3 bases, and 6 bases had no gene match. Germline CDR1 reads MNHEY; CDR2 reads SVGEGT. CDR3 length: 16 amino acids. CDR3 residues: CASSYGGTGDQETQYF. The CDR3 DNA follows: TGTGCCAGCAGTTATGGGGGGACAGGAGACCAAGAGACCCAGTACTTC.

This clone was found once. V usage is TRBV5-1 and J usage is TRBJ2-2; no reliable D call. Trimming shortened V by 3 bases and J by 0 bases, and 9 bases separated the two germline ends. In germline, CDR1 is SGHRS, CDR2 YFSETQ. CDR3 length: 15 residues. DNA of the CDR3: TGCGCCAGCAGCTCCGACGGTCCGAACACCGGGGAGCTGTTTTTT. Amino acid sequence: CASSSDGPNTGELFF.

The chain is built from TRBV7-6 and TRBJ2-7; 11 bases line up with TRBD1. V gave up 3 bases and J gave up 7 bases; unmatched junction bases: 8. Germline CDR1 SGHVS, CDR2 FNYEAQ. The CDR3 has 15 residues. The CDR3 nucleotides are TGTGCCAGCAGCTTCGTCGGGACAGGGGGTGAGGAGCAGTACTTC. It yields the protein CASSFVGTGGEEQYF.

This clone rates as medium-sized (0.01 to 0.1%). In DNA form, the CDR3 reads TGTGCCAGCAGTCACGGGGCCAAAGAAGCTTTCTTT. Translated: CASSHGAKEAFF. The chain uses TRBV6-6 and TRBJ1-1; the D gene is possibly TRBD1 (5 bases). The CDR3 has 12 amino acids. The germline CDR1 and CDR2 sequences are MNHNY and SVGAGI (reference sequence). V lost 5 bases, J lost 8 bases, and 12 bases lay in between.

This clone was detected a few times. The chain couples TRBV12-3 or TRBV12-4 to TRBJ1-5; D not resolved. Trimming took 5 bases from V and 4 from J, leaving 6 bases between them. The CDR3 is 12 amino acids. As DNA, the CDR3 is TGTGCCAGCAGTCCAGGAAATCAGCCCCAGCATTTT. Its protein is CASSPGNQPQHF.

The J gene is TRBJ2-7, the V gene TRBV2; 7 nucleotides agree with TRBD1. Germline CDR1 reads SNHLY; CDR2 reads FYNNEI. This CDR3 is built from 14 residues. With V trimmed by 10 bases and J by 4 bases, 13 bases remained unmatched. Written as DNA, the CDR3 is TGTGCCACCCGGGACAGTCCCCTTGGATACGAGCAGTACTTC. It codes for CATRDSPLGYEQYF.

The chain employs TRBV4-3 and TRBJ1-2, with 9 positions matching TRBD1. Germline V CDR1 and CDR2: LGHNA, YSLEER. V was clipped by 2 bases and J by 7 bases; unmatched bases: 8. CDR3 length: 15 residues. Here the CDR3 DNA reads TGCGCCAGCAGCCAAAACAGGGGGCAGTTTGGTGGCTACACCTTC. Its protein is CASSQNRGQFGGYTF.

This clone was seen a single time. This chain uses TRBV11-2 with TRBJ1-1; D unclear. Germline CDR1 reads SGHAT; CDR2 reads FQNNGV. This CDR3 has 14 residues. The V end lost 3 bases, the J end lost 1 base, and 9 bases lay between the germline ends. CDR3 DNA: TGTGCCAGCAGCTTGCGGATCCCGAACACTGAAGCTTTCTTT. Amino acid sequence: CASSLRIPNTEAFF.

The rearrangement links TRBV28 to TRBJ1-2, with a tentative D call TRBD1 (6 bases). From germline, CDR1 is MDHEN and CDR2 SYDVKM. The ends were cut back, 6 bases at V and 6 bases at J, with 14 bases in the middle. The CDR3 is 13 amino acids. CDR3 region: CASRHGTRNGYTF. CDR3 nucleotides: TGTGCCAGCAGACACGGGACACGGAATGGCTACACCTTC.

This clone was recorded once. The genes are TRBV30 and TRBJ1-6; D uncertain. This CDR3 comprises 15 residues. Germline V gene data show CDR1 as GTSNPN and CDR2 as SVGIG (reference sequence). The V and J ends lost 3 bases and 7 bases respectively, with 16 bases between them. CDR3 region: CAWRADLNPNSPLHF. For the CDR3, the DNA is TGTGCCTGGAGAGCGGACCTCAATCCGAATTCACCCCTCCACTTT. The whole variable domain, filled in from reference TRBV30 and TRBJ1-6, reads SQTIHQWPATLVQPVGSPLSLECTVEGTSNPNLYWYRQAAGRGLQLLFYSVGIGQISSEVPQNLSASRPQDRQFILSSKKLLLSDSGFYLCAWRADLNPNSPLHFGNGTRLTVT.

This clone was recorded only once. V gene TRBV27 combines with J gene TRBJ2-7; D not resolved. This CDR3 has 13 residues. Germline CDR1 and CDR2: MNHEY and SMNVEV (reference sequence). The ends were cut back, 4 bases at V and 3 bases at J, with 10 bases in the middle. CDR3 in amino acids: CASSSNPLYEQYF. For the CDR3, the DNA is TGTGCCAGCAGTTCTAACCCCCTCTACGAGCAGTACTTC.

This clone was seen only a few times. The CDR3: CASSVGRTGDEQYF. The CDR3 DNA sequence: TGTGCCAGCAGCGTAGGGAGGACAGGGGACGAGCAGTACTTC. This chain connects TRBV9 to TRBJ2-7; 9 nucleotides agree with TRBD1. This CDR3 spans 14 amino acids. CDR1 is SGDLS and CDR2 is YYNGEE in the germline V gene. The J segment lost 5 bases and the V segment lost 0 bases, leaving 3 bases of the junction unmatched. The whole variable domain, filled in from reference TRBV9 and TRBJ2-7, reads DSGVTQTPKHLITATGQRVTLRCSPRSGDLSVYWYQQSLDQGLQFLIQYYNGEERAKGNILERFSAQQFPDLHSELNLSSLELGDSALYFCASSVGRTGDEQYFGPGTRLTVT.

The chain's CDR3 is CASSQGRPGTYGYTF. CDR3 DNA sequence: TGCGCCAGCAGCCAAGGCCGGCCAGGAACGTATGGCTACACCTTC. The V and J genes are TRBV4-3 and TRBJ1-2; the D is unclear. Germline-derived CDR1 and CDR2 are LGHNA and YSLEER. V lost 1 base and J 5 bases, leaving 14 bases between the germline ends. This CDR3 has 15 residues.

The rearrangement uses TRBV9 and TRBJ1-2; the D is unclear. CDR1 is SGDLS and CDR2 is YYNGEE in the germline V gene. V lost 0 bases and J 6 bases, leaving 18 bases between the germline ends. The CDR3 contains 16 residues. The chain's CDR3 is CASSVEDPVLANGYTF. The CDR3 DNA follows: TGTGCCAGCAGCGTAGAAGACCCGGTCCTGGCTAATGGCTACACCTTC.

The CDR3 is CASGDNEQFF. In DNA form, the CDR3 reads TGTGCCAGCGGAGACAATGAGCAGTTCTTC. This rearrangement joins TRBV12-3 or TRBV12-4 to TRBJ2-1; D is undetermined. The CDR3 consists of 10 residues. With 8 bases removed from V and 5 bases from J, the gap between germline ends came to 4 bases.

The chain uses TRBV6-5 and TRBJ2-1, with unresolved D. Trimming took off 4 bases at V and 0 bases at J, with 13 bases between the two ends. This CDR3 is built from 16 residues. Germline values: CDR1 MNHEY, CDR2 SVGAGI. The CDR3 here is CASSSLSASSYNEQFF. CDR3 DNA sequence: TGTGCCAGCAGTTCCCTGTCGGCTAGCTCCTACAATGAGCAGTTCTTC.

The chain is built from TRBV11-2 and TRBJ2-5; unclear D gene. The CDR3 consists of 11 residues. V was clipped by 1 base and J by 4 bases, with 1 base between them. Germline values: CDR1 SGHAT, CDR2 FQNNGV. DNA for the CDR3: TGTGCCAGCAGCTTAGGAGAGACCCAGTACTTC. Translating it yields CASSLGETQYF.

The V call is TRBV6-1, the J call TRBJ2-2; D perhaps matches TRBD1 (6 bases). This CDR3 contains 16 residues. Germline CDR1 reads MNHNS; CDR2 reads SASEGT. The germline V and J ends were trimmed by 4 bases and 3 bases, with 15 bases remaining between them. The CDR3 reads CASSARNREYTGELFF. As DNA, the CDR3 is TGTGCCAGCAGTGCAAGAAACAGGGAGTACACCGGGGAGCTGTTTTTT.

The CDR3 loop reads CSARDTDTQYF. The CDR3 DNA reads as TGCAGTGCTAGAGATACGGATACGCAGTATTTT. The chain uses TRBV20-1 and TRBJ2-3, with D hard to call. The V gene lost 0 bases and the J gene lost 6 bases, with 4 bases spanning the gap. CDR3 size: 11 residues. Germline V gives CDR1 DFQATT, CDR2 SNEGSKA (reference sequence).

The rearrangement uses TRBV11-3 and TRBJ1-2; D perhaps matches TRBD1 (5 bases). Trimming pared 1 base from V and 3 bases from J, leaving 12 bases between. The CDR3 extends over 15 amino acids. CDR1 SGHNT and CDR2 YENEEA come from the germline V gene. The chain's CDR3 is CASSLAGTNYYGYTF. The CDR3 DNA reads as TGTGCCAGCAGCTTAGCTGGGACCAATTACTATGGCTACACCTTC.

Details on this clone: The germline gene is not matched at one end of the junction; a read error may be the cause. The V call is TRBV2, the J call TRBJ2-2; 8 bases align to TRBD2. The CDR3 spans 17 residues. The germline gives CDR1 SNHLY, CDR2 FYNNEI. The chain's CDR3 is CASSEALGGRSTGELFF. For the CDR3, the DNA is TGTGCCAGCAGTGAAGCGCTAGGCGGGAGGAGCACCGGCGAGCTGTTTTTT.